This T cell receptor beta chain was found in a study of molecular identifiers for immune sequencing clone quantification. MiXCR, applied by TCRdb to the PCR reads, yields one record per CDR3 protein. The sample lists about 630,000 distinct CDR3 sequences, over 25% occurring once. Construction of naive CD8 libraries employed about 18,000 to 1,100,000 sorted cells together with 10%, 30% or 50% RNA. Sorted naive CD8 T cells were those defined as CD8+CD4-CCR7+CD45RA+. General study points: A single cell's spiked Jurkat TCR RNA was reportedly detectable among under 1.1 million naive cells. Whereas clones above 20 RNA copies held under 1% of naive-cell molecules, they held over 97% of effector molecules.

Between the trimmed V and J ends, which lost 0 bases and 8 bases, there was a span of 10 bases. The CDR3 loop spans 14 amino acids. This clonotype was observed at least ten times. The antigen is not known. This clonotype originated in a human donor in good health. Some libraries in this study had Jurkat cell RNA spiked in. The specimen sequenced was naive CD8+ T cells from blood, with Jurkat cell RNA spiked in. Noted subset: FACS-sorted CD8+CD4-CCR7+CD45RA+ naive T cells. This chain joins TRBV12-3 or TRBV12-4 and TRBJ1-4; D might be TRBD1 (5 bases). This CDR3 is CASSLAEGREKLFF. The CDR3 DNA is TGTGCCAGCAGTTTAGCCGAGGGGCGGGAAAAACTGTTTTTT.